Here is one TCR beta chain with its context. The target antigen is unknown. Amplification used 60 Vbeta primers and 13 Jbeta primers. In the authors' methods: Approximately 83 million unique TCR beta chains, roughly 11 million shared, were counted in a later analysis. Data came from immunoSEQ multiplex PCR; TCRdb stores just in-frame clones and leaves some out. The V and J calls and clone size come from that table; D and trimming were worked out from the DNA. The table includes about 120,000 clones, 80% detected once. CDR1 and CDR2 from the germline V gene are MGHDK and SYGVNS. The CDR3 consists of 14 residues. The V gene lost 2 bases and the J gene lost 8 bases, with 15 bases spanning the gap. The sample is drawn from a study of cytomegalovirus exposure and HLA in healthy donors. Study-wide results and caveats: A cluster of highly shared sequence variants was likely a sequencing artifact. In a later analysis, HLA-associated TCR beta chains were more clonally expanded than equally common others.

The material sequenced was PBMCs. This chain joins TRBV25-1 and TRBJ1-2, with D perhaps matching TRBD1 (5 bases). The sequence was collected from a female donor in good health and CMV-seropositive. For the CDR3, the DNA is TGTGCCAGCAGTGAAAGGGGCTCCTTAAACGGCTACACCTTC. Translating gives CASSERGSLNGYTF.